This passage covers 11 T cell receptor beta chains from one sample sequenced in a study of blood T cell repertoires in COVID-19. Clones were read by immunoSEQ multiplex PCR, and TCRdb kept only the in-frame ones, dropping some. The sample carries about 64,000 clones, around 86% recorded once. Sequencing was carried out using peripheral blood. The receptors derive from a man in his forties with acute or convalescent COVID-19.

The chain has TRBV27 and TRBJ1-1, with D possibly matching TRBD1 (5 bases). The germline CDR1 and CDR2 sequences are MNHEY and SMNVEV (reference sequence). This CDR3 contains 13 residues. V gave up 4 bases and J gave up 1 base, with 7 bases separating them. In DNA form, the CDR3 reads TGTGCCAGCAGTTATACAGGGAACACTGAAGCTTTCTTT. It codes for CASSYTGNTEAFF.

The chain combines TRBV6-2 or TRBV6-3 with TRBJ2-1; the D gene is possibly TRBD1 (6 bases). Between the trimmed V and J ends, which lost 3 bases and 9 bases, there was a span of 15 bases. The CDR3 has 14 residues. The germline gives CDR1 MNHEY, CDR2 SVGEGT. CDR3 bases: TGTGCCAGCAGTTATCAGACGACAGGCACTGAGCAGTTCTTC. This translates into CASSYQTTGTEQFF.

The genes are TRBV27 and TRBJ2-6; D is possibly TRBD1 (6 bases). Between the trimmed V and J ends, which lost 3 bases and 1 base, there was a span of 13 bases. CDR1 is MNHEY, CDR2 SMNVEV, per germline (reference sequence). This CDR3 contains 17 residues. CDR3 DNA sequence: TGTGCCAGCAGTTTGGGGGCAGGGCGGTCTGGGGCCAACGTCCTGACTTTC. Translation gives CASSLGAGRSGANVLTF.

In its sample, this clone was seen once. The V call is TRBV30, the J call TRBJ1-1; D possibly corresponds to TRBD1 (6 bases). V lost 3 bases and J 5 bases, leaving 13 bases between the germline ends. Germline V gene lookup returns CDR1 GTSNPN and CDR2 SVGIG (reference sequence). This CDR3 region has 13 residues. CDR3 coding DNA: TGTGCCTGGAGACAGGGACAAGGGACTGAAGCTTTCTTT. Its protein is CAWRQGQGTEAFF.

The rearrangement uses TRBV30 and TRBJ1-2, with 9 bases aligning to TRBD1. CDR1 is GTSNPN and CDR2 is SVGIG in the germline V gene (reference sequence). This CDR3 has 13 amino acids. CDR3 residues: CAFHRGLEYGYTF. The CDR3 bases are TGTGCTTTCCACAGGGGGCTAGAATATGGCTACACCTTC.

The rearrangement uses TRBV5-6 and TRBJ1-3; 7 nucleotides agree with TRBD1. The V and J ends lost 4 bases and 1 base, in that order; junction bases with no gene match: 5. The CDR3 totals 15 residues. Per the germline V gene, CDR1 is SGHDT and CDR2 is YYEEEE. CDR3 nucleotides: TGTGCCAGCAGCGAGACAGGGAGGTCTGGAAACACCATATATTTT. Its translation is CASSETGRSGNTIYF.

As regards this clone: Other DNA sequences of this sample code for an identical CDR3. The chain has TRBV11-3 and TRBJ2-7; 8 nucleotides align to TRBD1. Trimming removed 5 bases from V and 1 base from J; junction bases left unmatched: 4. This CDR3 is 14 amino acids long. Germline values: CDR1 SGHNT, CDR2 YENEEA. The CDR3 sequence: CASSPRQGSYEQYF. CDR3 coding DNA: TGTGCCAGCAGCCCTCGACAGGGGTCCTACGAGCAGTACTTC.

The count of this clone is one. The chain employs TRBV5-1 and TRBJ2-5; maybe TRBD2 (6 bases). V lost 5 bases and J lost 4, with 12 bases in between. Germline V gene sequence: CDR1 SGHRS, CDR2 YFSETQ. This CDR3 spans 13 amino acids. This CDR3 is CASRWRGPETQYF. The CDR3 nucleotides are TGCGCCAGCAGGTGGAGGGGCCCAGAGACCCAGTACTTC.

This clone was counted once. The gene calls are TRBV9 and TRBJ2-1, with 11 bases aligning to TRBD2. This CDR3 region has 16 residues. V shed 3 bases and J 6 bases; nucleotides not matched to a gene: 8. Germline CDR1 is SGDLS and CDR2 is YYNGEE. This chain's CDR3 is CASSGILAGGFNEQFF. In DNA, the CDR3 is TGTGCCAGCAGCGGAATTCTAGCGGGGGGTTTCAATGAGCAGTTCTTC.

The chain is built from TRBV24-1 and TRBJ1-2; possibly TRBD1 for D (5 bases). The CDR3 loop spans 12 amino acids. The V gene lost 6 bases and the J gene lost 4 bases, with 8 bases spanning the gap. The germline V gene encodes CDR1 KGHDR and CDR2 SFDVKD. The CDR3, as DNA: TGTGCCACCAGTCCCGGGGGCTATGGCTACACCTTC. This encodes CATSPGGYGYTF.

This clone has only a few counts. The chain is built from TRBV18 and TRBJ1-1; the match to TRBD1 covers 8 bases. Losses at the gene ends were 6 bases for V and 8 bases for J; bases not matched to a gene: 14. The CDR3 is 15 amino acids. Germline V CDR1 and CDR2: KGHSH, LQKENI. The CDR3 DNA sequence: TGTGCCAGCTCCACTTTTAGAGCGGGACAGGCAGAAGCTTTCTTT. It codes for CASSTFRAGQAEAFF.